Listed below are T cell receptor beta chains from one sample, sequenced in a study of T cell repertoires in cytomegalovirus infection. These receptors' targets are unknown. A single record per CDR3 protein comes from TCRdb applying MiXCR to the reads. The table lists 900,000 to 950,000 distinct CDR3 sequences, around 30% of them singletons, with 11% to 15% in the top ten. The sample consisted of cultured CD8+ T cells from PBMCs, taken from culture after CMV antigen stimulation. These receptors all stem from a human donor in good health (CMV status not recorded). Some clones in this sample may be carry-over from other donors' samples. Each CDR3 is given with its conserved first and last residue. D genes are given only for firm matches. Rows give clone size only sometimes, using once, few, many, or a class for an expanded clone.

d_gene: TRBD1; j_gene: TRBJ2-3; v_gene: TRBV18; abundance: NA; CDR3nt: TGTGCCAGCTCACCCGAGAGGGGGCGAGATACGCAGTATTTT; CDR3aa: CASSPERGRDTQYF
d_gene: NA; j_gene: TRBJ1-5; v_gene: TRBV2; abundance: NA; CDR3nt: TGTGCCAGCAGTGATGGCCGAGGGGGGGGCCGCAATCAGCCCCAGCATTTT; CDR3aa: CASSDGRGGGRNQPQHF
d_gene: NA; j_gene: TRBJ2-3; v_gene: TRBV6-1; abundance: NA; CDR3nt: TGTGCCAGCAACCCTCCAGGGAATCCCGCCACAGATACGCAGTATTTT; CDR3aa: CASNPPGNPATDTQYF
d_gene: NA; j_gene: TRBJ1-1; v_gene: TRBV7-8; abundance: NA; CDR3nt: TGTGCCAGCAGCCCCCGCGGGAGGGCTACTGAAGCTTTCTTT; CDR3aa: CASSPRGRATEAFF
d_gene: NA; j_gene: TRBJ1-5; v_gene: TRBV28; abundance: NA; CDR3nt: TGTGCCAGCAACCAGCTCAAGCCCGCCGGCAATCAGCCCCAGCATTTT; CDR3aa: CASNQLKPAGNQPQHF
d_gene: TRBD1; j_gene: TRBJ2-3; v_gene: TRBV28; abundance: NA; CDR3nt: TGTGCCAGCAGGGACTTGGACAGGGGAGGAGATACGCAGTATTTT; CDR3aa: CASRDLDRGGDTQYF
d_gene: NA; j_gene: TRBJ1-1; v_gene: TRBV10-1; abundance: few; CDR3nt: TGCGCCAGCAGTGAGAGGACAGAGAACACTGAAGCTTTCTTT; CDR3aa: CASSERTENTEAFF
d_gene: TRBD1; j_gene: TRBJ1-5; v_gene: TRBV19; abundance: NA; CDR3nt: TGTGCCAGTAGTTCCCGTAGACAGGGCCGCGACAATCAGCCCCAGCATTTT; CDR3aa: CASSSRRQGRDNQPQHF
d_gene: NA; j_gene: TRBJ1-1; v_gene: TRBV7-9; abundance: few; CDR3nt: TGTGCCAGCAGACCGAAGGGGGGGGCGTACACTGAAGCTTTCTTT; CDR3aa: CASRPKGGAYTEAFF
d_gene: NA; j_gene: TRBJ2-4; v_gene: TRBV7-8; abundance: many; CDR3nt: TGTGCCAGCAGCTTAGGGGGGAAGGCAAACATTCAGTACTTC; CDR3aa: CASSLGGKANIQYF
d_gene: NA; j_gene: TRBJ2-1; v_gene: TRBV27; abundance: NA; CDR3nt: TGTGCCAGCAGTTGGATGACATTTGGAGAAGAGCAGTTCTTC; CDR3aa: CASSWMTFGEEQFF
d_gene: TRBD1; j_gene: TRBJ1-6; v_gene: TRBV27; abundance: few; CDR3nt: TGTGCCAGCAGTTTATACGGACAGGTCCAATCACCCCTCCACTTT; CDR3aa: CASSLYGQVQSPLHF
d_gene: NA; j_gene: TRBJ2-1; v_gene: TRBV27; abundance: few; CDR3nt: TGTGCCAGCAGTGCTGGACAGAACAATGAGCAGTTCTTC; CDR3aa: CASSAGQNNEQFF
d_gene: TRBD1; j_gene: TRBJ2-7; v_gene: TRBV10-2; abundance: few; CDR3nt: TGCGCCAGCAGTGAGTTGGACAGGGACTCCTACGAGCAGTACTTC; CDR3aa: CASSELDRDSYEQYF
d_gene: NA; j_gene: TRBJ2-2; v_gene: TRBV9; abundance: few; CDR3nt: TGTGCCAGCAGCGTACCCGGGTCCGGGGAGCTGTTTTTT; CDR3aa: CASSVPGSGELFF
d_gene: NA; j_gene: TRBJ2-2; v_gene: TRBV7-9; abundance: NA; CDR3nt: TGTGCCAGCAGCTCAAGGCTTAACGGGGAGCTGTTTTTT; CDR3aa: CASSSRLNGELFF
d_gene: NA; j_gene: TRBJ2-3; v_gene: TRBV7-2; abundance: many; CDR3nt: TGTGCCAGCAGCTTCCCCGAGGGGTCCTGGGATACGCAGTATTTT; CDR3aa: CASSFPEGSWDTQYF
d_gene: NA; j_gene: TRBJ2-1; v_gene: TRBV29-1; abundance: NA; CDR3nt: TGCAGCGTTCCTGACAACTCCTACAATGAGCAGTTCTTC; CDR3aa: CSVPDNSYNEQFF
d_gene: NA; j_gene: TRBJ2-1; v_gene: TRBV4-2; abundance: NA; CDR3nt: TGTGCCAGCAGCCCCAAAACGGGCAACAATGAGCAGTTCTTC; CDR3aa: CASSPKTGNNEQFF
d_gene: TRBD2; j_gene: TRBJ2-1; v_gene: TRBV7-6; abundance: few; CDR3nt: TGTGCCAGCAGCTTAGACCATGGGACTAGCGGGGGGGACTATGAGCAGTTCTTC; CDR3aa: CASSLDHGTSGGDYEQFF
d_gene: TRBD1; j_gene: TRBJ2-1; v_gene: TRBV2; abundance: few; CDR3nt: TGTGCCATCCCCAGCAAGGGGGCGGGCAATGAGCAGTTCTTC; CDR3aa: CAIPSKGAGNEQFF
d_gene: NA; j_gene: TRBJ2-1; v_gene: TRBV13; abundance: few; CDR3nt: TGTGCCAGCAGCTTTTGGGCCGGGTCCCTGGCGGGGAAAAATGAGCAGTTCTTC; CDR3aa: CASSFWAGSLAGKNEQFF
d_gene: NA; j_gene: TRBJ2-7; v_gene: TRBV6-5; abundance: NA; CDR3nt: TGTGCCAGCAGTAAAAGTTTGATAGACGAGCAGTACTTC; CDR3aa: CASSKSLIDEQYF